Below, one TCR beta chain is given with its context. Its antigen is unknown. The data belong to a study of B cell selection in AIRE deficiency. Study-wide results and caveats: Healthy donors alone shared 31.6% of fewer than 4,000 Treg sequences; patients alone approximately 9.4%.

There are 12 residues in the CDR3. Between the trimmed V and J ends, which lost 4 bases and 5 bases, there was a span of 8 bases. In germline, CDR1 is LGHNA, CDR2 YSLEER. Regulatory T cells were sorted as CD4+CD25hiCD127low/negative cells. Per the authors' pipeline: Around 5x10^4 patient and 9.56x10^4 healthy donor TCRbeta sequences came from Tregs. Produced via immunoSEQ multiplex PCR; TCRdb's table is partial and in-frame only. That table furnishes V, J and clone size, whereas the DNA furnished D and trimming. This sample has about 21,000 clones; about 94% occur once, and the top ten carry roughly 2%.

This TCR was recovered from a human donor with AIRE deficiency. V gene TRBV4-3 combines with J gene TRBJ1-2; no firm D call. The sequenced sample was Tregs sorted from PBMCs. The CDR3 here is CASSLAGYGYTF. CDR3 coding DNA: TGCGCCAGCAGCCTTGCGGGATATGGCTACACCTTC.